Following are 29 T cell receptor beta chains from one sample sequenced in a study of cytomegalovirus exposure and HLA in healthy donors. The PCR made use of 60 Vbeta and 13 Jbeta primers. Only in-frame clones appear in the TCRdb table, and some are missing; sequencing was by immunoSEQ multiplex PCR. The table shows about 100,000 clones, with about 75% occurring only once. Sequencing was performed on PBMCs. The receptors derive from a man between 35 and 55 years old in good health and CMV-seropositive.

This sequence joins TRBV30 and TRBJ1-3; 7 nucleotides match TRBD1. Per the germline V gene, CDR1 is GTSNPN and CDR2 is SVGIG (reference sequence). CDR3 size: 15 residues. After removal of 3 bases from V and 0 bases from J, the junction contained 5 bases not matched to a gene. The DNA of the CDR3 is TGTGCCTGGAGCGTGGACAGGTCCTCTGGAAACACCATATATTTT. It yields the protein CAWSVDRSSGNTIYF.

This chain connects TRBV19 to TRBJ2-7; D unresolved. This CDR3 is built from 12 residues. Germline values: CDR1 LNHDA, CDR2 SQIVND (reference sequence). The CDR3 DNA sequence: TGTGCGGATTGGAGTATCTCCTACGAGCAGTACTTC. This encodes CADWSISYEQYF.

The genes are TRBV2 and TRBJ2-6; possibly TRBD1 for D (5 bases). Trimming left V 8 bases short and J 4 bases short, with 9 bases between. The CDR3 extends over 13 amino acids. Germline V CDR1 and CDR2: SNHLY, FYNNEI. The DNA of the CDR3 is TGTGCCAGCGGCAGACAGGGGGCCAACGTCCTGACTTTC. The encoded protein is CASGRQGANVLTF.

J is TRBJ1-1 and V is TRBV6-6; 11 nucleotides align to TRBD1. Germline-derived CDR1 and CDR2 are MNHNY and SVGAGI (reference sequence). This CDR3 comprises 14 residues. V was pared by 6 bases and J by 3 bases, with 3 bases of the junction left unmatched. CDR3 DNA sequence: TGTGCCAGCAGCTGGGACAGGGGGGACACTGAAGCTTTCTTT. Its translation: CASSWDRGDTEAFF.

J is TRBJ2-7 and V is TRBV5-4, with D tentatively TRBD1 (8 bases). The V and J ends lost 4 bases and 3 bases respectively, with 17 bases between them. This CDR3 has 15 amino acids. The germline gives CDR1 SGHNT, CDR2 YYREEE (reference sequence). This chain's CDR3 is CASSTPTGGDYEQYF. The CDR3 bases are TGTGCCAGCAGCACCCCAACAGGGGGGGACTACGAGCAGTACTTC.

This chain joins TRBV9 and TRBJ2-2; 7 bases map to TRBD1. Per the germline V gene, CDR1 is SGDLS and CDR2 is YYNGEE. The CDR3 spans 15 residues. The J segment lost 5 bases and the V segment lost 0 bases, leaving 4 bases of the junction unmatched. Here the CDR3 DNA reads TGTGCCAGCAGCGTAGAGGGGGCTAGTACCGGGGAGCTGTTTTTT. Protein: CASSVEGASTGELFF.

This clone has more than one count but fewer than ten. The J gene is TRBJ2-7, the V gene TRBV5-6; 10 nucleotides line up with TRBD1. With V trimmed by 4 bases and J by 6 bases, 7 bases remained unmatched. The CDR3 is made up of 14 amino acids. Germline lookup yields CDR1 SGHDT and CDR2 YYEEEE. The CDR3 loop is CASSLPGQGSEQYF. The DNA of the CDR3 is TGTGCCAGCAGCCTACCGGGACAGGGGAGCGAGCAGTACTTC.

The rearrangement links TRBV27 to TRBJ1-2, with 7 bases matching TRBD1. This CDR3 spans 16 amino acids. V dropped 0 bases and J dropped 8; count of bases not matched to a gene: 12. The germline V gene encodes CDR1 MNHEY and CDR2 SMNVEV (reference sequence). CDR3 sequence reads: CASSLSGGGGGRGYTF. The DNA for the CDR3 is TGTGCCAGCAGTTTATCAGGGGGTGGAGGGGGCAGGGGCTACACCTTC.

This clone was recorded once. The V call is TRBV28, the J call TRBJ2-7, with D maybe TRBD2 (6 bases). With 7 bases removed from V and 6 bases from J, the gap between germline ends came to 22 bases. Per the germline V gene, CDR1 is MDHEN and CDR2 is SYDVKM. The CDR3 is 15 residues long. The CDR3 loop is CASIPGGSTRTEQYF. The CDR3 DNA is TGTGCCAGCATCCCCGGGGGTTCGACTAGAACCGAGCAGTACTTC.

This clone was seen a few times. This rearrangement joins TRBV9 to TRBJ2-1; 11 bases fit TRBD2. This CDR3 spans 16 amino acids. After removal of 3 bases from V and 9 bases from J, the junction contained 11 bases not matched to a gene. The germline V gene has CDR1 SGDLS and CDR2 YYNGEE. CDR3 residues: CASSGKLAGVHSEQFF. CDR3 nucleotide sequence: TGTGCCAGCAGCGGAAAACTAGCGGGGGTACATAGTGAGCAGTTCTTC.

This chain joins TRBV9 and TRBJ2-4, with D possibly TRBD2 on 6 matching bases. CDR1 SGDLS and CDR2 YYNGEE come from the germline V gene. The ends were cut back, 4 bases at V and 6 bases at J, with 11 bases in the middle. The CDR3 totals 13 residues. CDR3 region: CASSPISGNIQYF. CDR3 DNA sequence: TGTGCCAGCAGCCCCATTAGCGGAAACATTCAGTACTTC.

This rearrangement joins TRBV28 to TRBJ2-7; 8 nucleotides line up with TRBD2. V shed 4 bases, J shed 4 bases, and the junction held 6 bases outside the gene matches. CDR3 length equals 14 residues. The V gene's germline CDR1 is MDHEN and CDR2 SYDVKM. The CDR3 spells CASSSRSGVYEQYF. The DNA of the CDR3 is TGTGCCAGCAGTTCCCGTAGCGGGGTATACGAGCAGTACTTC.

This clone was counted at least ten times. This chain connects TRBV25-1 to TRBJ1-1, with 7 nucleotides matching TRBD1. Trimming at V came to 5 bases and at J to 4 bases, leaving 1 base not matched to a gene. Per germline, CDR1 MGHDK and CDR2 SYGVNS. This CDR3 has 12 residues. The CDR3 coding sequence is TGTGCCAGCAGTCCAGGGGGCACTGAAGCTTTCTTT. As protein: CASSPGGTEAFF.

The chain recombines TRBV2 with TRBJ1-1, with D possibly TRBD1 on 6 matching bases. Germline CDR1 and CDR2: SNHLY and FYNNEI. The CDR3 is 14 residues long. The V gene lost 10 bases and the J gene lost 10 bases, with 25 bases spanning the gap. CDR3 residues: CATKDSTQLKGAFF. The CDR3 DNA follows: TGTGCCACGAAGGACAGTACCCAACTGAAGGGAGCTTTCTTT.

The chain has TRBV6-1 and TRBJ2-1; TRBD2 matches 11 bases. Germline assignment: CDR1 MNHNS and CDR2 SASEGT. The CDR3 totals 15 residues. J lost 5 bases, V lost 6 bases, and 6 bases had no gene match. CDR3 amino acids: CASRYTSGGNNEQFF. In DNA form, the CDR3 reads TGTGCCAGCAGGTATACTAGCGGGGGCAACAATGAGCAGTTCTTC.

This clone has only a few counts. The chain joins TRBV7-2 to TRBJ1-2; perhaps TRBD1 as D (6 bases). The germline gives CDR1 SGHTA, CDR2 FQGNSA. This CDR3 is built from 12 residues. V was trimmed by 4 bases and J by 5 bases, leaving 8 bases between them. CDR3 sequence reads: CASSSTGYGYTF. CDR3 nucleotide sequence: TGTGCCAGCAGCTCGACAGGTTATGGCTACACCTTC.

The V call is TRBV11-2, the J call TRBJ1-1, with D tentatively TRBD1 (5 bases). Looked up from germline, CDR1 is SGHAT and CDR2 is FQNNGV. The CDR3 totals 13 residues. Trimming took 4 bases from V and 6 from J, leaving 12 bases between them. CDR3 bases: TGTGCCAGCAGCTCGCAGGGCGGATCTGAAGCTTTCTTT. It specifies CASSSQGGSEAFF.

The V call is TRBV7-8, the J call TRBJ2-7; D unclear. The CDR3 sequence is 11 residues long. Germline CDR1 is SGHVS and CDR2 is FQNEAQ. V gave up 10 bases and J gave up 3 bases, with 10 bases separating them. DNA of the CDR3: TGTGCCACCGGGTGGAGCTACGAGCAGTACTTC. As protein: CATGWSYEQYF. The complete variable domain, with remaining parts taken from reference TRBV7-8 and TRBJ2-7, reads GAGVSQSPRYKVAKRGQDVALRCDPISGHVSLFWYQQALGQGPEFLTYFQNEAQLDKSGLPSDRFFAERPEGSVSTLKIQRTQQEDSAVYLCATGWSYEQYFGPGTRLTVT.

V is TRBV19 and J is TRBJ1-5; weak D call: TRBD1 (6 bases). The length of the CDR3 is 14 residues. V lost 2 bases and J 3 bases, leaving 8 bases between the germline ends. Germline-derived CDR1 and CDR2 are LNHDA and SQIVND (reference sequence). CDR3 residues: CASSIQGNNQPQHF. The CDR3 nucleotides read TGTGCCAGTAGTATACAGGGGAACAATCAGCCCCAGCATTTT.

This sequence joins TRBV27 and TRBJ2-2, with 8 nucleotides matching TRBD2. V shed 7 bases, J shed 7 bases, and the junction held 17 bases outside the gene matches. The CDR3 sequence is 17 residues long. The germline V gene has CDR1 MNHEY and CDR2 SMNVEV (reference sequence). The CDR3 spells CASKRGGGAGLGGELFF. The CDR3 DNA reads TGTGCCAGCAAACGGGGGGGCGGGGCAGGGCTGGGCGGGGAGCTGTTTTTT.

In DNA, the CDR3 is TGTGCCAGCAGGCTAGAGGGGGTTTTCAATGAGCAGTTCTTC. This sequence encodes CASRLEGVFNEQFF. This chain links TRBV5-4 with TRBJ2-1; maybe TRBD1 (6 bases). Trimming pared 5 bases from V and 6 bases from J, leaving 15 bases between. CDR3 length: 14 residues. CDR1 is SGHNT and CDR2 is YYREEE in the germline V gene (reference sequence).

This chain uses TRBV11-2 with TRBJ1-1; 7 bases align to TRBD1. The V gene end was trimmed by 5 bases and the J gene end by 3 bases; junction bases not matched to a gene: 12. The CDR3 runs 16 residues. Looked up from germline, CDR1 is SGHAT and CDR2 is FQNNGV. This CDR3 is CASSPGDREVDTEAFF. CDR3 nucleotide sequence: TGTGCCAGCAGCCCGGGCGACAGGGAGGTGGACACTGAAGCTTTCTTT.

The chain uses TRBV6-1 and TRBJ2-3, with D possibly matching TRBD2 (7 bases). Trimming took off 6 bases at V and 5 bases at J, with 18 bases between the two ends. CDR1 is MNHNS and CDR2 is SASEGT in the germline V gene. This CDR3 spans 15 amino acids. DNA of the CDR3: TGTGCCAGCAGGGATCTAGGGGGGGCGGGAGATACGCAGTATTTT. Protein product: CASRDLGGAGDTQYF.

The CDR3 DNA reads as TGTGCCAGCAGCGCCTTACTAGCCCAAAGTAGCTACAATGAGCAGTTCTTC. It specifies CASSALLAQSSYNEQFF. This sequence joins TRBV5-5 and TRBJ2-1, with D perhaps matching TRBD2 (6 bases). CDR1 is SGHKS and CDR2 is YYEKEE in the germline V gene (reference sequence). With 4 bases removed from V and 3 bases from J, the gap between germline ends came to 20 bases. There are 17 residues in the CDR3.

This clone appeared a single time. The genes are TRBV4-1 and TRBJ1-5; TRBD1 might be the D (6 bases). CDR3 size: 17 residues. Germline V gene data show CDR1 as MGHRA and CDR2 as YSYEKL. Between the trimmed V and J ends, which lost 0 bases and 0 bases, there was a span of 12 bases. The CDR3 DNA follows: TGCGCCAGCAGCCAAGACCCGGGACAAAGTAGCAATCAGCCCCAGCATTTT. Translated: CASSQDPGQSSNQPQHF.

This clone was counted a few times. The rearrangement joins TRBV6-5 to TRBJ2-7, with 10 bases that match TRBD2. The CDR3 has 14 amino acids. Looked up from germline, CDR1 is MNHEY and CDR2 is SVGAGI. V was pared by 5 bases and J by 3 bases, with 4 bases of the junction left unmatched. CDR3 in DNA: TGTGCCAGCAGTGTAGCGGGAGGACGCTACGAGCAGTACTTC. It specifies CASSVAGGRYEQYF.

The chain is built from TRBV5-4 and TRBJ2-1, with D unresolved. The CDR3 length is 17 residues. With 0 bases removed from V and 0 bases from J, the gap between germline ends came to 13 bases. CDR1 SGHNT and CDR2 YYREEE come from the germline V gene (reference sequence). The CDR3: CASSLGRSSGSYNEQFF. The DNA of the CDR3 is TGTGCCAGCAGCTTGGGACGTAGCTCGGGCTCCTACAATGAGCAGTTCTTC.

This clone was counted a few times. The CDR3 reads CASRDRTNSPLHF. The CDR3 region has the DNA TGTGCCAGCAGGGACAGAACTAATTCACCCCTCCACTTT. The chain couples TRBV2 to TRBJ1-6; D possibly corresponds to TRBD1 (6 bases). CDR1 SNHLY and CDR2 FYNNEI come from the germline V gene. Trimming shortened V by 6 bases and J by 6 bases, and 9 bases separated the two germline ends. CDR3 length equals 13 residues.

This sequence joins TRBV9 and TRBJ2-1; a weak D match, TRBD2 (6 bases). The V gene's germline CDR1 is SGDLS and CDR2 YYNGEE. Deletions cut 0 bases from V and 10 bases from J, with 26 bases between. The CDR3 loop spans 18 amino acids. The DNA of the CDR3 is TGTGCCAGCAGCGTAGGTGTCCGGGGACTCCCCCCCAATGGGGAGCAGTTCTTC. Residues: CASSVGVRGLPPNGEQFF.